This T cell receptor (beta chain) was captured in a study of cytomegalovirus exposure and HLA in healthy donors. Of note for this clone: Its cognate antigen is unknown.

PCR used 60 Vbeta primers and 13 Jbeta primers. Source study methods: Later, an analysis found about 83 million unique TCR beta chains, and some 10 million of these were shared. Repertoires were generated with immunoSEQ multiplex PCR, while TCRdb's copy carries only in-frame clones and drops some. V and J calls and clone size are as listed in that table; D and trimming were resolved from the DNA. This table holds about 110,000 clones. Germline lookup yields CDR1 GTSNPN and CDR2 SVGIG (reference sequence). CDR3 length: 14 residues. Trimming took off 4 bases at V and 4 bases at J, with 17 bases between the two ends. Whole-study results and caveats: It was reported that the classifier diagnosed cytomegalovirus status with high specificity and sensitivity in both the original and validation cohorts. Several of the most significant clusters were apparently associated with common viral pathogens in a later analysis. Apart from CMV serostatus, no immune exposure information was available.

The sequence was collected from a man aged 25-45 years in good health and CMV-seronegative. The sample was PBMCs. The chain employs TRBV30 and TRBJ2-7, with D possibly being TRBD1 (6 bases). CDR3 sequence (DNA): TGTGCCTGGATTCGGACAGAAACAAATTACGAGCAGTACTTC. It specifies CAWIRTETNYEQYF.